The entry below describes one T cell receptor (beta chain). Its antigen is unknown. A read error is possible here, since a much larger clone lies one base away. Amplification of TCR beta CDR3 regions was carried out from RNA transcripts. A first-round RT-PCR of the TCR CDR3 used the HTBI primer set with the Qiagen OneStep RT-PCR kit. The libraries were constructed in a second round of multiplex PCR and then size-selected and purified. The libraries were sequenced on an Illumina HiSeq2000 using paired-end 100 bp reads. On the study's bioinformatics: Raw data were processed with SOAPnuke, discarding reads with adapters, uncalled bases, mean Phred below 15, or no exact constant-primer or identifier match. COPE v1.2.5 was used to merge high-quality paired reads, and clonotypes were defined as unique nucleotide sequences. MiTCR v1.1 was used to align the clonotypes against IMGT TRBV, TRBD and TRBJ reference segments. The analysis included only V-J combinations with a frequency above 0.0001, which together covered around 99% of the repertoires. A TCS score was defined as the ratio of F50 (clonal expansion) to E x V (chaos), with BLOSUM62-based TCRdist applied between CDR3 peptides within each V-J. Welch's t-statistics and random forest reduced around 510 V-J features to 10 to 15, which were used in a naive Bayes classifier (R e1071). TCRdb cleaned the public reads at Q25 with fastp, built clones with MiXCR and kept in-frame beta chains. Rows with one shared CDR3 protein collapse into an entry with the most common genes and DNA. The V and J calls reflect TCRdb's pipeline rather than the authors' work. The sample records about 210,000 distinct CDR3 sequences, more than 15% of which are singletons. The biggest ten clones account for approximately 46% of the sample.

The sample comes from a study of T cells in Graves' hyperthyroidism and ophthalmopathy (dated by TCRdb to the late 2010s). As for the study more broadly: Peripheral blood samples were taken at initial diagnosis, before any treatment was given. TCR V-J signatures able to tell the groups apart were searched for in a discovery cohort of 90 to 100 patients, of whom over 40 had Graves' ophthalmopathy and 57 had stable Graves' hyperthyroidism. Prospective prediction of ophthalmopathy was tested in an independent validation cohort consisting of under 20 hyperthyroidism patients and approximately 16 patients who later progressed to ophthalmopathy. The roughly 91 discovery patients were randomly divided into training and test sets at a 7:3 ratio. In roughly six Graves' hyperthyroidism patients, the study also compared T-cell repertoires from thyroid tissue with T-cell repertoires from blood. After blood sampling, hyperthyroidism patients were treated with methimazole at a starting dose of 30 mg daily, and ophthalmopathy patients were treated with high-dose intravenous methylprednisolone. According to the paper, TCR Vbeta CDR3 sequencing was carried out on some 130 peripheral blood samples, which came from under 50 ophthalmopathy, around 74 hyperthyroidism and around 17 progressor patients.

Overall study outcomes, separate from this receptor: No statistical method was used to set the sample size in advance, and investigators knew the group allocation. Ophthalmopathy was separated from stable hyperthyroidism by a 13 V-J signature model, with approximately 89% sensitivity and about 81% specificity obtained in cross-validation and 80%/75% obtained in testing. Blood samples also contained most of the expanded thyroid clonotypes (frequency above 0.001), which suggests that blood repertoires may reflect thyroid immune responses. In validation, progression to ophthalmopathy was predicted by the model with 70.59% sensitivity and around 75% specificity, a median of 6.5 months before onset.

Stable Graves' hyperthyroidism was defined as no progression to ophthalmopathy during 18 months of follow-up. The hyperthyroidism patients were between 18 and 65 years old and newly diagnosed, with a disease duration of less than 2 months. Patients with uncontrolled infections, other autoimmune diseases, pregnancy or lactation were excluded. Diagnoses were established on the basis of clinical symptoms, serum thyroxine and TRAb, thyroid ultrasound, and orbital computed tomography. Ficoll-Paque density gradient centrifugation was used to isolate PBMCs from around 9.1 ml of fresh peripheral blood. Trizol reagent was used to extract total RNA, and RNA quality was then checked on an Agilent 2100 Bioanalyzer. The CDR3 numbers 16 residues from cysteine through phenylalanine. Only the CDR3 region is kept as DNA, spanning 48 bases read in frame from base 1. CDR1 and CDR2, per the germline V gene (reference sequence), are MNHEY and SMNVEV. Compared with germline, V lacks 5 bases and J lacks 5 bases; bases without a gene match: 14.

Input material: blood. This clonotype was sampled from a man aged 45-65 years with Graves' hyperthyroidism. The chain was built from TRBV27 and TRBJ2-5; 7 nucleotides in the junction match TRBD2. The CDR3 here reads CASSPHGTNGSETQYF. The sequence in DNA is TGTGCCAGCAGTCCCCACGGGACTAACGGGAGTGAGACCCAGTACTTC.